Listed here are 2 T cell receptor beta chains from one sample, sequenced in a study of beta chain features in type 1 diabetes. Isolated RNA was reverse transcribed in full, so expressed TCRB transcripts were sequenced. Libraries were prepared by immunoSEQ multiplex PCR; TCRdb keeps only in-frame clonotypes and omits some of them. The data show 300,000 to 350,000 clones, approximately 14% seen once. The sequenced sample consisted of central memory CD4+ T cells from blood. The receptor source for this set is a man under 40 in good health.

This clone has more than one count but fewer than ten. This chain connects TRBV18 to TRBJ1-4; no firm D call. This CDR3 has 14 residues. The V gene's germline CDR1 is KGHSH and CDR2 LQKENI. V was cut by 3 bases and J by 5 bases, with 10 bases left in between. In DNA form, the CDR3 reads TGTGCCAGCTCACCTAGGACCCTCAATGAAAAACTGTTTTTT. It is translated as CASSPRTLNEKLFF.

This clone showed up just a few times. Written as DNA, the CDR3 is TGTGCCAGCAGCTTGACAAGCAGCTCCTACGAGCAGTACGTC. Protein product: CASSLTSSSYEQYV. The chain links TRBV6-5 to TRBJ2-7; D gene ambiguous. The germline V gene has CDR1 MNHEY and CDR2 SVGAGI. The CDR3 loop spans 14 amino acids. With 6 bases removed from V and 0 bases from J, the gap between germline ends came to 12 bases.